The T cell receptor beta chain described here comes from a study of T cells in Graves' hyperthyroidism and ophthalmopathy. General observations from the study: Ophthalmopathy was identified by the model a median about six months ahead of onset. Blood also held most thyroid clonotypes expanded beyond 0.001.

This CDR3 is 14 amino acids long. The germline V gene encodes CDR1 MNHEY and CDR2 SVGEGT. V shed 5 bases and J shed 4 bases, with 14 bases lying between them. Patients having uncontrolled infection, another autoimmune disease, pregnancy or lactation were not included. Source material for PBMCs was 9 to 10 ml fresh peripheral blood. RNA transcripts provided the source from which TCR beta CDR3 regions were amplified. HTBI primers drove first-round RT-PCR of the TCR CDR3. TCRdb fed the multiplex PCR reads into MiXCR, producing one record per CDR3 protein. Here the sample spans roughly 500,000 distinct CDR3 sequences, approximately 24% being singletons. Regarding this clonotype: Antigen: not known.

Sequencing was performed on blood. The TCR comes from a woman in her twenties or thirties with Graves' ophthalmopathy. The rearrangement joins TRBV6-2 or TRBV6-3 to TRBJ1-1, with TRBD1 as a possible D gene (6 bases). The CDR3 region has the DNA TGTGCCAGCAGTAACAGGGATGATGGCACTGAAGCTTTCTTT. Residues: CASSNRDDGTEAFF.